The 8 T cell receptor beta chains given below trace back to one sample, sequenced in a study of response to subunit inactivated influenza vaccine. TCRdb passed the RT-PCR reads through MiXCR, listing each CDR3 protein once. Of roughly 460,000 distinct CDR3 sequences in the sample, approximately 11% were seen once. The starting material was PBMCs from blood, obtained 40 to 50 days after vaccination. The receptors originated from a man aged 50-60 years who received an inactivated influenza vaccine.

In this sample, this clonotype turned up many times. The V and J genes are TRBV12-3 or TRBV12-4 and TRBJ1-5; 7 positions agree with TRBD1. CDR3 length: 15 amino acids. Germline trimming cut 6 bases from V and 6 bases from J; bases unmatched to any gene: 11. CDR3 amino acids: CASSTGTDFIQPQHF. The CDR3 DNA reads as TGTGCCAGCAGCACCGGGACAGACTTCATTCAGCCCCAGCATTTT.

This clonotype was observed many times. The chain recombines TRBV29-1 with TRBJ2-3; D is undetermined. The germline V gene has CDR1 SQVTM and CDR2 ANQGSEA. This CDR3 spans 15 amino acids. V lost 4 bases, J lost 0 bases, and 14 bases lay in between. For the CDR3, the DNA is TGCAGCGTTGTCCCCCCGGTGGATAGCACAGATACGCAGTATTTT. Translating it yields CSVVPPVDSTDTQYF.

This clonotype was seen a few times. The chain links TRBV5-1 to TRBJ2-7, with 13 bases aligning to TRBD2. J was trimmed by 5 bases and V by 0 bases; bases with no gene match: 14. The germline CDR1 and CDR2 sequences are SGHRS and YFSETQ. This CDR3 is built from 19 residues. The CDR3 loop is CASSLEYFRGLAGFDEQYF. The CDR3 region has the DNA TGCGCCAGCAGCTTGGAATATTTTCGGGGACTAGCGGGATTCGACGAGCAGTACTTC.

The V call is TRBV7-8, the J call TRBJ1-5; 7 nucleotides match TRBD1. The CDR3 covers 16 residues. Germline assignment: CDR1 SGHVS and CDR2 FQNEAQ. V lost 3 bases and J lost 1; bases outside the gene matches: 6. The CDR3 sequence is CASSLRPGQSNQPQHF. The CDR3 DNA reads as TGTGCCAGCAGCTTGCGACCGGGACAGAGCAATCAGCCCCAGCATTTT.

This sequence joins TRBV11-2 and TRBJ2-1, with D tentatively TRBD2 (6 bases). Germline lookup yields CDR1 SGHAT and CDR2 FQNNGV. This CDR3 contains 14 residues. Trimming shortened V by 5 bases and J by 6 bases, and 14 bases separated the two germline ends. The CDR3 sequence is CASSGRYSGNEQFF. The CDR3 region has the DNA TGTGCCAGCAGCGGCCGTTATAGCGGCAATGAGCAGTTCTTC.

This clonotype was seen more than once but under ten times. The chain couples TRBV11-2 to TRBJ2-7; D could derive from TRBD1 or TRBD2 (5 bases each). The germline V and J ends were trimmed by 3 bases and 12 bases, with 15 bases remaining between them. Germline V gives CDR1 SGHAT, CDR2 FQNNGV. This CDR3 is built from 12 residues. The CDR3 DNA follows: TGTGCCAGCAGCTTCGAGGGGACCGTATGGTACTTC. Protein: CASSFEGTVWYF.

The CDR3: CASSQEGLAGGETQYF. CDR3 coding DNA: TGCGCCAGCAGCCAAGAGGGTCTAGCGGGGGGTGAGACCCAGTACTTC. The rearrangement joins TRBV4-1 to TRBJ2-5; the match to TRBD2 covers 11 bases. V was clipped by 0 bases and J by 5 bases; unmatched bases: 5. The CDR3 is 16 amino acids. CDR1 and CDR2 (germline): MGHRA, YSYEKL.

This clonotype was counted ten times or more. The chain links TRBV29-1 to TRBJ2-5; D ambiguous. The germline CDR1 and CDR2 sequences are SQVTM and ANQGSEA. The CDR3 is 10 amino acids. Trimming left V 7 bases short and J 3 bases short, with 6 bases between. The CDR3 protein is CSARKETQYF. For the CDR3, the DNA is TGCAGCGCGAGAAAAGAGACCCAGTACTTC.